This T cell receptor beta chain appears in the sequencing data of a study of shared clonotypes between healthy human individuals. Study-wide results and caveats: Since donors were few, the genetic and exposure-history diversity represented was limited. Around 5% was the fraction of naive CD4 clonotypes found shared across four donors.

Profiled with immunoSEQ multiplex PCR; TCRdb holds only in-frame clones, not every one. The sample lists around 1 million clones; over 60% were seen once. A word on this clone: Antigen: not known.

CDR1 MNHEY and CDR2 SVGAGI come from the germline V gene. The CDR3 has 16 residues. V dropped 4 bases and J dropped 4 bases, with 14 bases sitting between them. The sample was memory CD4+ T cells sorted from blood. Subset indicated: CD45RA-negative fraction. The chain joins TRBV6-5 to TRBJ1-6; tentatively, D is TRBD1 (5 bases). This sequence originates from a young man in good health. The CDR3 DNA reads TGTGCCAGCAGTTTCGCAGGGACTCTTTATAATTCACCCCTCCACTTT. Amino acids: CASSFAGTLYNSPLHF.